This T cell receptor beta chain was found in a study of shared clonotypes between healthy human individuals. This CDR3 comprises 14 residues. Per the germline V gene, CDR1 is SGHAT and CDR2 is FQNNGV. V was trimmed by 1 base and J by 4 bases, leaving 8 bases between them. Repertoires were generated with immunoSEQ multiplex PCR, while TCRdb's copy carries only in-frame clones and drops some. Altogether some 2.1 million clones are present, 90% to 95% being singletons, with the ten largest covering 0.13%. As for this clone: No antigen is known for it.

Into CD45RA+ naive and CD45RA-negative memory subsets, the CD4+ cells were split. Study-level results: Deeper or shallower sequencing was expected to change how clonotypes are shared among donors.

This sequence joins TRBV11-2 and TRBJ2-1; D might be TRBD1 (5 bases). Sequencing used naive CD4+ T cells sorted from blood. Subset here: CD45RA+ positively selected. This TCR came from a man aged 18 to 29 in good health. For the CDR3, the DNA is TGTGCCAGCAGCTTAGCAGGGCCTTACAATGAGCAGTTCTTC. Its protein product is CASSLAGPYNEQFF.